This T cell receptor beta chain was observed in a study of shared clonotypes between healthy human individuals. Points from the study as a whole: Four donors shared about 5% of their naive CD4 clonotypes.

The table came from immunoSEQ multiplex PCR; TCRdb's copy has only in-frame clones and leaves some out. The sample has 2 million to 2.5 million clones, 93% seen once; the top ten hold 0.39%. Germline CDR1 reads KGHSH; CDR2 reads LQKENI. The CDR3 is 16 residues long. V lost 1 base, J lost 6 bases, and 17 bases lay in between. About this clone itself: The antigen remains unidentified.

The sequence came from a young man in good health. Some clones in this sample may be carry-over from other donors' samples. Sequenced material: naive CD4+ T cells from PBMCs. Regarding subset: CD45RA+ positively selected. V usage is TRBV18 and J usage is TRBJ2-3; maybe TRBD2 (6 bases). The CDR3 is CASSPLPTTSSDTQYF. The CDR3 DNA sequence: TGTGCCAGCTCACCACTCCCCACAACTAGCTCCGATACGCAGTATTTT.